This TCR beta chain derives from a study of T cell responses to AZD1222 COVID-19 vaccine. This CDR3 region has 14 residues. Germline V lookup: CDR1 LGHDT, CDR2 YNNKEL (reference sequence). Trimming cost V 2 bases and J 8 bases; bases outside gene matches: 5. Study results and caveats: With two AZD1222 doses given, Spike-specific TCR breadth and depth both rose.

Of note for this clone: What it binds is unknown.

The table came from immunoSEQ multiplex PCR; TCRdb's copy has only in-frame clones and leaves some out. Of around 160,000 clones listed, about nine tenths were seen once; the top ten hold about 3.8%. The genes are TRBV3-1 (or the pseudogene TRBV3-2) and TRBJ1-4; 7 bases match TRBD1. The sequences come from peripheral blood, collected 28 days after the second AZD1222 dose. This sequence was found in an adult who received the AZD1222 COVID-19 vaccine. The CDR3 loop reads CASSQPGGNEKLFF. In DNA form, the CDR3 reads TGTGCCAGCAGCCAACCAGGGGGGAACGAAAAACTGTTTTTT.